One and the same sample provided the 15 T cell receptor beta chains below, sequenced in a study of shared clonotypes between healthy human individuals. Assay used: immunoSEQ multiplex PCR; TCRdb lists only in-frame clones, some missing. The sample lists under 2,500,000 clones, 90% to 97% occurring once. The sequencing input was naive CD4+ T cells sorted from blood. The subset denotes: CD45RA+ positively selected. These receptors were taken from a young man in good health.

The genes are TRBV5-8 and TRBJ1-2; D ambiguous. Germline V CDR1 and CDR2: SGHTS, YDEGEE. V shed 2 bases and J shed 8 bases, with 13 bases lying between them. This CDR3 is built from 13 residues. The CDR3 bases are TGTGCCAGCAGCTTCGTGGCAGGTTACGGCTACACCTTC. Its protein is CASSFVAGYGYTF.

This chain connects TRBV18 to TRBJ2-2; weak D call: TRBD1 (5 bases). This CDR3 region has 16 residues. CDR1 and CDR2 from the germline V gene are KGHSH and LQKENI. Trimming took 0 bases from V and 5 from J, leaving 13 bases between them. The CDR3 loop reads CASSPPSGFSTGELFF. DNA of the CDR3: TGTGCCAGCTCACCACCGTCAGGGTTTTCGACCGGGGAGCTGTTTTTT.

The chain employs TRBV7-9 and TRBJ1-1, with 9 bases matching TRBD1. Germline V gene lookup returns CDR1 SEHNR and CDR2 FQNEAQ (reference sequence). V lost 5 bases to trimming and J lost 7 bases; unmatched junction nucleotides: 8. CDR3 length: 14 residues. DNA for the CDR3: TGTGCCAGCAGCCCACAGGGGGCTGAGGATGAAGCTTTCTTT. Its translation is CASSPQGAEDEAFF.

The chain has TRBV30 and TRBJ1-4, with 10 nucleotides matching TRBD1. The CDR3 is made up of 15 amino acids. V gave up 2 bases and J gave up 4 bases; unmatched junction bases: 4. From germline, CDR1 is GTSNPN and CDR2 SVGIG (reference sequence). The CDR3 region has the DNA TGTGCCTGGAGTTTGACAGGGGGCGTTAATGAAAAACTGTTTTTT. Amino acids: CAWSLTGGVNEKLFF.

The V gene is TRBV29-1, the J gene TRBJ2-7, with a possible D match to TRBD1 (6 bases). Per germline, CDR1 SQVTM and CDR2 ANQGSEA. There are 14 residues in the CDR3. Trimming left V 2 bases short and J 6 bases short, with 17 bases between. The CDR3 DNA reads TGCAGCGTTGAACCAGGGGCGATCCAAGGCGAGCAGTACTTC. Protein product: CSVEPGAIQGEQYF.

The V call is TRBV25-1, the J call TRBJ1-6; 9 bases line up with TRBD1. The CDR3 contains 15 residues. The J segment lost 6 bases and the V segment lost 4 bases, leaving 4 bases of the junction unmatched. Germline V gives CDR1 MGHDK, CDR2 SYGVNS. The CDR3 DNA reads TGTGCCAGCAGTGTGGGACAGGGCAGTAATTCACCCCTCCACTTT. This gives the protein CASSVGQGSNSPLHF.

The chain recombines TRBV2 with TRBJ2-1, with 7 bases aligning to TRBD2. The CDR3 contains 15 residues. Germline assignment: CDR1 SNHLY and CDR2 FYNNEI. With V trimmed by 6 bases and J by 2 bases, 7 bases remained unmatched. The CDR3: CASRRGTSTYNEQFF. The CDR3 DNA is TGTGCCAGCAGGCGGGGGACTTCCACCTACAATGAGCAGTTCTTC.

The chain joins TRBV19 to TRBJ2-7; 8 bases map to TRBD1. Germline V gene data show CDR1 as LNHDA and CDR2 as SQIVND (reference sequence). V shed 5 bases, J shed 5 bases, and the junction held 8 bases outside the gene matches. The CDR3 contains 14 residues. The DNA for the CDR3 is TGTGCCAGTAGTCCGCAGGGGGCAAGGAACGAGCAGTACTTC. Translated: CASSPQGARNEQYF.

Regarding this clone: Other nucleotide sequences in the sample specify the same CDR3. The genes are TRBV7-2 and TRBJ2-7; no definite D call. V was pared by 1 base and J by 1 base, with 2 bases between. This CDR3 has 12 residues. In germline, CDR1 is SGHTA, CDR2 FQGNSA. The CDR3 is CASSLVSYEQYF. CDR3 bases: TGTGCCAGCAGCTTAGTTTCCTACGAGCAGTACTTC.

This chain links TRBV5-1 with TRBJ2-7; D is perhaps TRBD1 or TRBD2 (6 bases each). The CDR3 covers 15 residues. V dropped 5 bases and J dropped 0 bases, with 15 bases sitting between them. CDR1 is SGHRS and CDR2 is YFSETQ in the germline V gene. The CDR3 DNA sequence: TGCGCCAGCAGGACAACGGGGGCCCTCTCCTACGAGCAGTACTTC. Translation gives CASRTTGALSYEQYF.

This sequence joins TRBV7-2 and TRBJ2-7; the match to TRBD1 covers 10 bases. The ends lost 5 bases at V and 7 bases at J; junction bases unmatched: 5. Germline V gives CDR1 SGHTA, CDR2 FQGNSA. This CDR3 comprises 13 residues. CDR3 in amino acids: CASSRQGAEEQYF. The CDR3, as DNA: TGTGCCAGCAGCCGACAGGGGGCGGAAGAGCAGTACTTC.

Comments on this clone: At the DNA level, this CDR3 is encoded by other sequences in the same sample as well. V and J are TRBV7-9 and TRBJ1-5; no clear D. Germline V gives CDR1 SEHNR, CDR2 FQNEAQ (reference sequence). Trimming left V 1 base short and J 2 bases short, with 6 bases between. The CDR3 spans 14 residues. CDR3 in DNA: TGTGCCAGCAGCTTAGGACACGGCAATCAGCCCCAGCATTTT. The encoded protein is CASSLGHGNQPQHF.

The chain uses TRBV5-4 and TRBJ2-1; perhaps TRBD2 as D (6 bases). This CDR3 has 15 residues. The V end lost 0 bases, the J end lost 5 bases, and 12 bases lay between the germline ends. Germline CDR1 is SGHNT and CDR2 is YYREEE (reference sequence). The CDR3 sequence is CASSLELALNNEQFF. In DNA form, the CDR3 reads TGTGCCAGCAGCTTGGAACTAGCCCTAAACAATGAGCAGTTCTTC.

The V and J genes are TRBV19 and TRBJ2-7; 7 bases align to TRBD1. Germline V lookup: CDR1 LNHDA, CDR2 SQIVND (reference sequence). The CDR3 consists of 16 residues. With V trimmed by 5 bases and J by 3 bases, 13 bases remained unmatched. The CDR3 DNA reads as TGTGCCAGTAGTCCTCACCGACAGGGTCTCTTCTACGAGCAGTACTTC. This encodes CASSPHRQGLFYEQYF.

The chain recombines TRBV6-5 with TRBJ1-1; D gene ambiguous. The germline V gene has CDR1 MNHEY and CDR2 SVGAGI. V shed 0 bases and J shed 1 base, with 6 bases lying between them. The CDR3 loop spans 14 amino acids. The DNA of the CDR3 is TGTGCCAGCAGTTACTCCCTGGAGAACACTGAAGCTTTCTTT. Encoded protein: CASSYSLENTEAFF.